This TCR beta chain is from a study of T cells in Graves' hyperthyroidism and ophthalmopathy. The CDR3 is 13 residues long. Germline-derived CDR1 and CDR2 are KGHSH and LQKENI. V was trimmed by 6 bases and J by 5 bases, leaving 13 bases between them. The hyperthyroidism was newly diagnosed and had lasted under 2 months; the patients were aged 18 to 65. Study conclusions and caveats: Most thyroid clonotypes expanded above 0.001 appeared in blood too. A model of 13 V-J features distinguished ophthalmopathy from stable hyperthyroidism.

This clonotype was observed at least ten times. What it recognizes is unknown. TCR beta CDR3 regions were amplified from RNA transcripts. The HTBI primer set drove a first-round RT-PCR of the TCR CDR3. TCRdb independently ran MiXCR on the multiplex PCR reads; one entry per CDR3 protein. This sample carries 270,000 or so distinct CDR3 sequences, 25% of them seen once, and the ten largest clones take about 30%. This rearrangement joins TRBV18 to TRBJ1-2, with TRBD1 as a possible D gene (6 bases). What was sequenced was blood. This TCR was sampled from a man aged 40-50 years with Graves' hyperthyroidism that later progressed to Graves' ophthalmopathy. The CDR3 coding sequence is TGTGCCAGCTCGTTGGACAGAGTATATGGCTACACCTTC. It is translated as CASSLDRVYGYTF.